This TCR beta chain is from a study of blood T cell repertoires in COVID-19. Study context: Material from acute and convalescent COVID-19 was sourced from the United States, Italy and Spain.

Trimming at V came to 5 bases and at J to 3 bases, leaving 3 bases not matched to a gene. Per germline, CDR1 MRHNA and CDR2 SNTAGT. The CDR3 is made up of 13 amino acids. The authors' processing: Estimated nucleated cell counts came from reference gene primer amplification. The protocol was immunoSEQ multiplex PCR, while the TCRdb copy is restricted to in-frame clones and leaves out a portion. The V and J calls and the clone size are those of that table, but D and trimming were determined from the DNA. The sample shows 200,000 to 250,000 clones, around 82% of them seen only once. This clonotype was obtained from a woman aged 65 to 85 with acute or convalescent COVID-19. Input material: peripheral blood. This chain uses TRBV6-4 with TRBJ2-5, with TRBD2 identical over 7 bases. CDR3 coding DNA: TGTGCCAGCAGTCCTGGACTAGAAGAGACCCAGTACTTC. As protein: CASSPGLEETQYF.